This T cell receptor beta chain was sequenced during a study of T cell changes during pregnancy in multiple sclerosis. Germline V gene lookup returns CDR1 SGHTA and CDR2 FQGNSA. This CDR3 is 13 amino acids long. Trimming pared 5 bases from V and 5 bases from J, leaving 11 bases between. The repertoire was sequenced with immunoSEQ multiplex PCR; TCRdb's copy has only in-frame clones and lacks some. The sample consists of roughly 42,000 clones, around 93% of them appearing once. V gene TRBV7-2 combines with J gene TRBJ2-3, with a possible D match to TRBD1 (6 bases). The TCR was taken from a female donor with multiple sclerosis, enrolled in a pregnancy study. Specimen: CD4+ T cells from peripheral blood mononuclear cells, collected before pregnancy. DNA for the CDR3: TGTGCCAGCAGCGGTAGGGGGTTAGATACGCAGTATTTT. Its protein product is CASSGRGLDTQYF. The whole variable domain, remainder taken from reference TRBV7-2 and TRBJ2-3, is GAGVSQSPSNKVTEKGKDVELRCDPISGHTALYWYRQSLGQGLEFLIYFQGNSAPDKSGLPSDRFSAERTGGSVSTLTIQRTQQEDSAVYLCASSGRGLDTQYFGPGTRLTVL.